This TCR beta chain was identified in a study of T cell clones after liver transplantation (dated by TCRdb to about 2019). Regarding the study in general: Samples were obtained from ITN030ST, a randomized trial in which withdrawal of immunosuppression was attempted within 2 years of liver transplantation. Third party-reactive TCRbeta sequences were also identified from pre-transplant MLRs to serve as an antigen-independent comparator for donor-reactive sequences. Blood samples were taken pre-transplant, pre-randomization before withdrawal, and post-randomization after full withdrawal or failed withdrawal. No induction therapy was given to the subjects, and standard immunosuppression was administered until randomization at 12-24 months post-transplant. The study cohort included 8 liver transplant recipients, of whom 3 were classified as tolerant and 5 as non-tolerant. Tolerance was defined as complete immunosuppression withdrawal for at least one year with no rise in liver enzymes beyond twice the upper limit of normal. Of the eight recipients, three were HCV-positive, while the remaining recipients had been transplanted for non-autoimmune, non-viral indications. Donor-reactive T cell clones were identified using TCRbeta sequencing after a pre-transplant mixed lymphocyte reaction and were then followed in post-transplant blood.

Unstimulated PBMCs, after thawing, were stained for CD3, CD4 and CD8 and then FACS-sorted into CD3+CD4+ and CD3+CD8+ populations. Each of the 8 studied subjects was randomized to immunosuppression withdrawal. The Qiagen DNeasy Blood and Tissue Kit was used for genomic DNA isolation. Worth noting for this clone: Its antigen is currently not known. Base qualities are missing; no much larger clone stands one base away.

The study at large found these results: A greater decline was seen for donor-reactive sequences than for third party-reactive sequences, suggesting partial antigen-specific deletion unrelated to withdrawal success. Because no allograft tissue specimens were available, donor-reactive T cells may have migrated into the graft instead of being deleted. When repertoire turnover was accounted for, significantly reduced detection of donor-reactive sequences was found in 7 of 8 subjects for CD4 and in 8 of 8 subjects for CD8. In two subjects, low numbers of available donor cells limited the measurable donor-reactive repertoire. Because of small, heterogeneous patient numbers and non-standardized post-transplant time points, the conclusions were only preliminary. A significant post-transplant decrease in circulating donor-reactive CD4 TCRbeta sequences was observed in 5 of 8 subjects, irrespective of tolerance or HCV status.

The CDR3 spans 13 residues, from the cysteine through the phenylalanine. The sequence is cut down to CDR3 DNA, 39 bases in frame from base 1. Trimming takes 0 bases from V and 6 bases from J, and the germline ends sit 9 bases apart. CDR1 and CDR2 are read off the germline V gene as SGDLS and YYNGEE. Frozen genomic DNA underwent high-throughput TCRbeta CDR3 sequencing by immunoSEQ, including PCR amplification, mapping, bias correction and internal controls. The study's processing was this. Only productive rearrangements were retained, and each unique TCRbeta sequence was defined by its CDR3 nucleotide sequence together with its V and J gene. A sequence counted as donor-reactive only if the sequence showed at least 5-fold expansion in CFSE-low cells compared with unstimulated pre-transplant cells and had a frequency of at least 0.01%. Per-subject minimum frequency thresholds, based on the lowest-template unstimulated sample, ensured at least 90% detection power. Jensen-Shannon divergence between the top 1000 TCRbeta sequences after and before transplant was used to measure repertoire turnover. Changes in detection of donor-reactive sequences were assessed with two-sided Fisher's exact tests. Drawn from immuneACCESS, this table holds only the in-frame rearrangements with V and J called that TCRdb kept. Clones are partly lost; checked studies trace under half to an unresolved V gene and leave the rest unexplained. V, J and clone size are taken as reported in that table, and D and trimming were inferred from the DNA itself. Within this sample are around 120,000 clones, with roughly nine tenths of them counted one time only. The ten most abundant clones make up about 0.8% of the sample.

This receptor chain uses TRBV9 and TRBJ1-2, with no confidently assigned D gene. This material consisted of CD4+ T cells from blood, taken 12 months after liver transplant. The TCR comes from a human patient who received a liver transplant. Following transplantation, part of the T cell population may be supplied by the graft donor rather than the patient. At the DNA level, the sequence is TGTGCCAGCAGCGTAGGGGCAGATCATGGCTACACCTTC. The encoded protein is CASSVGADHGYTF.